These 8 T cell receptor beta chains were sequenced from one sample in a study of identical twins. TCRdb fed the 5' RACE reads into MiXCR, producing one record per CDR3 protein. This table holds a few hundred thousand distinct CDR3 sequences, 6.5% to 9.5% found once. This same sample was also part of a study on yellow fever vaccine responses in identical twins.

The sequencing input was CD8+ T cells sorted from blood. These receptors all come from a woman aged 18-29 years in good health.

V and J are TRBV11-2 and TRBJ2-5; 9 bases fit TRBD2. Germline V gene data show CDR1 as SGHAT and CDR2 as FQNNGV. V shed 5 bases and J 0 bases; nucleotides not matched to a gene: 13. This CDR3 region has 18 residues. The CDR3 reads CASSTDPLAGSYQETQYF. As DNA, the CDR3 is TGTGCCAGCAGCACCGATCCTCTAGCGGGGTCGTACCAAGAGACCCAGTACTTC.

This clonotype was picked up many times. The genes are TRBV24-1 and TRBJ2-3, with D unclear. The CDR3 is made up of 17 amino acids. Germline CDR1 reads KGHDR; CDR2 reads SFDVKD. The ends were cut back, 2 bases at V and 8 bases at J, with 22 bases in the middle. This chain's CDR3 is CATSDSGGQASPLTQYF. DNA of the CDR3: TGTGCCACCAGTGATTCCGGCGGTCAAGCTTCCCCTCTTACGCAGTATTTT.

The V gene is TRBV30, the J gene TRBJ2-3; tentative D call: TRBD2 (6 bases). The CDR3 is made up of 14 amino acids. CDR1 and CDR2 (germline): GTSNPN, SVGIG (reference sequence). Trimming left V 5 bases short and J 5 bases short, with 17 bases between. For the CDR3, the DNA is TGTGCCTGGGGGGGGTTGAGTGTTGTAGATACGCAGTATTTT. Translating gives CAWGGLSVVDTQYF.

CDR3 sequence (DNA): TGTGCCAGCAGTTACGGGGGGGTACGCGAGCAGTACTTC. Amino acids: CASSYGGVREQYF. This chain links TRBV6-5 with TRBJ2-7; 7 bases are shared with TRBD2. Per the germline V gene, CDR1 is MNHEY and CDR2 is SVGAGI. The CDR3 spans 13 residues. V was pared by 2 bases and J by 6 bases, with 4 bases of the junction left unmatched.

This clonotype was counted ten times or more. The chain employs TRBV12-3 or TRBV12-4 and TRBJ2-3; no firm D call. V dropped 0 bases and J dropped 4 bases, with 8 bases sitting between them. The CDR3 runs 14 residues. The CDR3 DNA reads as TGTGCCAGCAGTTTAGCCATATCCGCAGATACGCAGTATTTT. This sequence encodes CASSLAISADTQYF.

The V and J genes are TRBV29-1 and TRBJ2-2; TRBD1 might be the D (7 bases). Germline CDR1 reads SQVTM; CDR2 reads ANQGSEA. The CDR3 spans 14 residues. V dropped 5 bases and J dropped 5 bases, with 15 bases sitting between them. In DNA form, the CDR3 reads TGCAGCGTTTGGACAGGAGGGGGGACCGGGGAGCTGTTTTTT. Translating gives CSVWTGGGTGELFF.

This clonotype was detected a few times. The V and J genes are TRBV7-8 and TRBJ1-3; D not certain. CDR1 and CDR2 from the germline V gene are SGHVS and FQNEAQ. Trimming shortened V by 3 bases and J by 4 bases, and 10 bases separated the two germline ends. CDR3 size: 14 residues. DNA of the CDR3: TGTGCCAGCAGCTTGCTAGAGTCGGGAAACACCATATATTTT. Amino acid sequence: CASSLLESGNTIYF.

This clonotype was recorded many times. The rearrangement uses TRBV11-2 and TRBJ2-3; no definite D call. Germline values: CDR1 SGHAT, CDR2 FQNNGV. CDR3 length equals 17 residues. V was clipped by 0 bases and J by 2 bases, with 15 bases between them. The CDR3 reads CASSLEILTLSTDTQYF. The CDR3 DNA sequence: TGTGCCAGCAGCTTAGAGATACTCACCCTCTCCACAGATACGCAGTATTTT.